This TCR beta chain stems from a study of shared clonotypes between healthy human individuals. Study-wide background: Researchers drew samples from a couple of women and three men aged 18 to 49. Study outcomes and limitations: The represented genetic and exposure-history diversity was limited by the small number of donors.

The table came from immunoSEQ multiplex PCR; TCRdb's copy has only in-frame clones and leaves some out. The sample shows under 850,000 clones, nearly 95% of them seen only once. Trimming pared 1 base from V and 2 bases from J, leaving 15 bases between. Germline CDR1 and CDR2: SGHVS and FQNEAQ. The CDR3 is 16 amino acids. Positive CCR7 selection of CD45RO-negative cells yielded the naive CD8 cells, and terminally differentiated effector memory CD45RA+ cells were excluded. For this clone: Antigen specificity is unknown.

The chain has TRBV7-8 and TRBJ2-7, with D possibly called TRBD1 or TRBD2 (5 bases each). This TCR derives from a man aged 25-45 years in good health. Sequenced input: naive CD8+ T cells sorted from blood. The CDR3 here is CASSLDGQLLAYEQYF. The CDR3 DNA reads TGTGCCAGCAGCTTAGATGGACAATTACTAGCCTACGAGCAGTACTTC.